Each of the 17 T cell receptor beta chains below was sequenced from the same sample in a study of regulatory T cells in long-lasting Graves disease. The authors built TCR beta libraries using iRepertoire HTBI primers and Arm-PCR of CDR3 regions. Each CDR3 protein gets one entry after TCRdb re-called the multiplex PCR reads with MiXCR. Of under 400,000 distinct CDR3 sequences in the sample, over 15% were seen once. The sample's time point: newly diagnosed GD, antithyroid drugs for less than 3 months. PBMC RNA was the source of the TCR library. This sample also belongs to another study, concerning T cells in Graves' hyperthyroidism and ophthalmopathy.

The material sequenced was peripheral blood mononuclear cells (PBMCs), taken at new diagnosis, from a patient treated with antithyroid drugs. The receptors were sampled from a man aged 35 to 55 with Graves disease.

This clonotype showed up many times. The rearrangement joins TRBV6-1 to TRBJ1-2, with D uncertain. The CDR3 length is 14 residues. Between the trimmed V and J ends, which lost 6 bases and 3 bases, there was a span of 14 bases. The germline V gene encodes CDR1 MNHNS and CDR2 SASEGT. DNA for the CDR3: TGTGCCAGCAGGTCCATCGAGTACCACTATGGCTACACCTTC. Translating gives CASRSIEYHYGYTF.

At least ten counts were recorded for this clonotype. Here the CDR3 DNA reads TGTGCCAGCAGTTTTTCGACCTTGGGGCACGGCGATCCCCAACCTAACTATGGCTACACCTTC. Its protein product is CASSFSTLGHGDPQPNYGYTF. The chain employs TRBV28 and TRBJ1-2, with D possibly being TRBD1 (5 bases). The V end was cut by 3 bases, the J end by 0 bases, with 29 bases between. This CDR3 has 21 amino acids. CDR1 is MDHEN, CDR2 SYDVKM, per germline.

This clonotype was seen at least ten times. This chain connects TRBV28 to TRBJ2-1, with TRBD2 matching over 16 bases. J gave up 7 bases and V 1 base, and 7 bases lay outside the gene matches. This CDR3 has 18 residues. Looked up from germline, CDR1 is MDHEN and CDR2 is SYDVKM. The chain's CDR3 is CASSLLGLAGGAGNEQFF. The CDR3 DNA reads as TGTGCCAGCAGTTTATTGGGACTAGCGGGGGGGGCGGGGAATGAGCAGTTCTTC.

This clonotype was seen a few times. The CDR3 region has the DNA TGTGCCAGCAGATTATACGGGGGGCCCTACGAGCAGTACTTC. Translation gives CASRLYGGPYEQYF. The chain is built from TRBV7-9 and TRBJ2-7; a weak D match, TRBD2 (7 bases). Trimming shortened V by 6 bases and J by 2 bases, and 14 bases separated the two germline ends. Germline CDR1 and CDR2: SEHNR and FQNEAQ (reference sequence). The CDR3 spans 14 residues.

A word on this clonotype: One end of the junction does not line up with germline, which may come from a read error. This chain uses TRBV7-2 with TRBJ2-5, with 12 bases that match TRBD2. This CDR3 is built from 18 residues. Germline V gene lookup returns CDR1 SGHTA and CDR2 FQGNSA. The CDR3: CASSSPHTSGGFQVTQYF. The CDR3 region has the DNA TGTGCCAGCAGCTCCCCCCATACTAGCGGGGGGTTCCAAGTGACCCAGTACTTC.

Here the CDR3 DNA reads TGTGCCAGCAGCGTAGGAGGACAGTCTTTGTACGAGCAGTACTTC. Translation gives CASSVGGQSLYEQYF. The chain combines TRBV9 with TRBJ2-7, with TRBD1 as a possible D gene (6 bases). Per germline, CDR1 SGDLS and CDR2 YYNGEE. CDR3 length equals 15 residues. Trimming stripped 0 bases from V and 4 bases from J, with 14 bases between.

This clonotype was counted at least ten times. The V and J genes are TRBV29-1 and TRBJ1-2; D gene unclear. CDR1 SQVTM and CDR2 ANQGSEA come from the germline V gene. The CDR3 is 12 amino acids. Trimming shortened V by 5 bases and J by 2 bases, and 9 bases separated the two germline ends. The CDR3 sequence is CSVRTENYGYTF. The DNA of the CDR3 is TGCAGCGTTAGGACGGAAAACTATGGCTACACCTTC.

The V call is TRBV5-5, the J call TRBJ2-3, with 10 bases fitting TRBD2. V lost 6 bases and J lost 1; bases outside the gene matches: 2. The germline V gene has CDR1 SGHKS and CDR2 YYEKEE (reference sequence). The CDR3 is 14 amino acids. The CDR3 loop is CASIGLAGTDTQYF. The CDR3 nucleotides are TGTGCCAGCATTGGACTAGCGGGCACAGATACGCAGTATTTT.

With respect to this clonotype: It may be a read error: a sequence one base away is much more abundant. V and J are TRBV3-1 and TRBJ2-5; D is unclear. The CDR3 runs 13 residues. Germline CDR1 LGHDT, CDR2 YNNKEL (reference sequence). This chain's CDR3 is CASNQDRTGKQYF. CDR3 nucleotide sequence: TGTGCCAGCAACCAAGATCGAACGGGTAAACAGTACTTC.

The sample holds many counts of this clonotype. V gene TRBV3-1 combines with J gene TRBJ2-5, with a tentative D call TRBD2 (6 bases). Trimming pared 4 bases from V and 5 bases from J, leaving 11 bases between. The CDR3 extends over 13 amino acids. Germline V gives CDR1 LGHDT, CDR2 YNNKEL (reference sequence). CDR3 loop: CASSRPGRETQYF. CDR3 coding DNA: TGTGCCAGCAGCCGTCCAGGGAGGGAGACCCAGTACTTC.

This clonotype was found a few times. The V gene is TRBV6-2 or TRBV6-3, the J gene TRBJ1-5; D is unclear. Germline V gene sequence: CDR1 MNHEY, CDR2 SVGEGT. V was clipped by 4 bases and J by 7 bases, with 14 bases between them. This CDR3 region has 14 residues. The CDR3 DNA follows: TGTGCCAGCAGTTCCTTAAGGGAAAGGCAGCCCCAGCATTTT. Residues: CASSSLRERQPQHF.

This clonotype has a handful of counts. J is TRBJ1-4 and V is TRBV20-1, with D unresolved. V was trimmed by 5 bases and J by 8 bases, leaving 15 bases between them. The CDR3 extends over 13 amino acids. Germline V lookup: CDR1 DFQATT, CDR2 SNEGSKA (reference sequence). The CDR3 DNA reads as TGCAGTGCTTCCCGAAGACTGTTCGAAAAACTGTTTTTT. Translating gives CSASRRLFEKLFF.

This clonotype was picked up many times. The gene calls are TRBV7-2 and TRBJ2-5; no clear D. V was pared by 4 bases and J by 1 base, with 7 bases between. The germline CDR1 and CDR2 sequences are SGHTA and FQGNSA. The CDR3 sequence is 13 residues long. The CDR3, as DNA: TGTGCCAGCAGCTGGGGTGTCCAAGAGACCCAGTACTTC. Residues: CASSWGVQETQYF.

The chain couples TRBV3-1 to TRBJ1-5; 10 positions agree with TRBD1. Germline V lookup: CDR1 LGHDT, CDR2 YNNKEL (reference sequence). Trimming at V came to 6 bases and at J to 5 bases, leaving 7 bases not matched to a gene. CDR3 length equals 15 residues. This CDR3 is CASRRGTGADQPQHF. CDR3 nucleotides: TGTGCCAGCAGGAGAGGGACAGGGGCAGATCAGCCCCAGCATTTT.

This clonotype was observed at least ten times. The chain has TRBV5-5 and TRBJ2-5; D is unresolved. This CDR3 contains 14 residues. Between the trimmed V and J ends, which lost 3 bases and 1 base, there was a span of 10 bases. The germline gives CDR1 SGHKS, CDR2 YYEKEE (reference sequence). As DNA, the CDR3 is TGTGCCAGCAGCTCCACGAGACTCCAAGAGACCCAGTACTTC. Translation gives CASSSTRLQETQYF.

This clonotype has more than one count but fewer than ten. The chain recombines TRBV29-1 with TRBJ2-7, with 10 bases lining up with TRBD1. The CDR3 has 13 residues. CDR1 is SQVTM, CDR2 ANQGSEA, per germline. The V and J ends lost 8 bases and 3 bases, in that order; junction bases with no gene match: 7. CDR3 sequence: CSPGGDRGYEQYF. For the CDR3, the DNA is TGCAGCCCTGGAGGGGACAGGGGCTACGAGCAGTACTTC.

This clonotype occurred a few times. V is TRBV10-2 and J is TRBJ1-2, with D perhaps TRBD1 (6 bases). CDR1 and CDR2 from the germline V gene are WSHSY and SAAADI. With 6 bases removed from V and 8 bases from J, the gap between germline ends came to 13 bases. The CDR3 runs 12 residues. The CDR3 loop is CASSTGLDGYTF. The CDR3 nucleotides read TGCGCCAGCAGCACAGGGCTAGACGGCTACACCTTC.